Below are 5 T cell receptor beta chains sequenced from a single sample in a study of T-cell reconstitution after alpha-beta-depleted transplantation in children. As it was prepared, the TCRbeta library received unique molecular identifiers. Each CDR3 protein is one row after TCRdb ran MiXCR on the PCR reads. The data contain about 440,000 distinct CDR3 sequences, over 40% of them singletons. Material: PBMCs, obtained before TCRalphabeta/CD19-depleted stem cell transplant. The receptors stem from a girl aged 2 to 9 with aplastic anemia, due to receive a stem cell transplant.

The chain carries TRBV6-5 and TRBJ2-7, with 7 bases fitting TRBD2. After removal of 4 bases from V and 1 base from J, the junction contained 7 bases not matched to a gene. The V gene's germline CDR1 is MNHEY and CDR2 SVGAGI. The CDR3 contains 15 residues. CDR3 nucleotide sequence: TGTGCCAGCAGTTCCCCCGGAGCGGGATCCTACGAGCAGTACTTC. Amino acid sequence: CASSSPGAGSYEQYF.

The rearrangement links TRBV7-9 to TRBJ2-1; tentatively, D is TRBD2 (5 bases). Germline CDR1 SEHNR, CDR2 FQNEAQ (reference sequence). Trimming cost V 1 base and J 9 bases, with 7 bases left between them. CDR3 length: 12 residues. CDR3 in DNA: TGTGCCAGCAGCTTAGGTAGCGCTGAGCAGTTCTTC. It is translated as CASSLGSAEQFF.

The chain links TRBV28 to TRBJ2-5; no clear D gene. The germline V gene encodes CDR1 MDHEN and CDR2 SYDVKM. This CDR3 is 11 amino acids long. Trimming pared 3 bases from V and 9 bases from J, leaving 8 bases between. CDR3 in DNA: TGTGCCAGCAGTTTCGCCGGGTCCCAGTACTTC. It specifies CASSFAGSQYF.

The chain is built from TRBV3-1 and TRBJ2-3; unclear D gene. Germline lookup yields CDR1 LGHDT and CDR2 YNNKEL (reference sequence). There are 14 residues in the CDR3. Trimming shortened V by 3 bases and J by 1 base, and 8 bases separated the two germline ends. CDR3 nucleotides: TGTGCCAGCAGCCAGGATTTTGGCACAGATACGCAGTATTTT. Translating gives CASSQDFGTDTQYF.

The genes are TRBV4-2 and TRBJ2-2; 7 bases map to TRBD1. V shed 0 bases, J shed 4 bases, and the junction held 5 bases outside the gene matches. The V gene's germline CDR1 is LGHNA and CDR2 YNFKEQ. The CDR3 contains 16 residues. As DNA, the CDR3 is TGTGCCAGCAGCCAAGATCTCGAGGGGGCCACCGGGGAGCTGTTTTTT. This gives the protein CASSQDLEGATGELFF.